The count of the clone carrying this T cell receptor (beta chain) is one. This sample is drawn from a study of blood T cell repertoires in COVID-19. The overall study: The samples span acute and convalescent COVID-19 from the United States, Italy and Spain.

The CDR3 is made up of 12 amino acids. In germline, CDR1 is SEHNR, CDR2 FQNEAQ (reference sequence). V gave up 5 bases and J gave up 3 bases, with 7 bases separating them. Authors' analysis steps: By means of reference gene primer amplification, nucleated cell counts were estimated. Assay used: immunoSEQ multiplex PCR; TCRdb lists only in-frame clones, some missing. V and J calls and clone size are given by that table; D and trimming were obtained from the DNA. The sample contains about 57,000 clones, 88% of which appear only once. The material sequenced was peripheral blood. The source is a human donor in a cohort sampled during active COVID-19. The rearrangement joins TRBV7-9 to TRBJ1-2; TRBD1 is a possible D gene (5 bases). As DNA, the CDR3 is TGTGCCAGCAGCCCGGGGGACTATGGCTACACCTTC. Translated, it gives CASSPGDYGYTF.